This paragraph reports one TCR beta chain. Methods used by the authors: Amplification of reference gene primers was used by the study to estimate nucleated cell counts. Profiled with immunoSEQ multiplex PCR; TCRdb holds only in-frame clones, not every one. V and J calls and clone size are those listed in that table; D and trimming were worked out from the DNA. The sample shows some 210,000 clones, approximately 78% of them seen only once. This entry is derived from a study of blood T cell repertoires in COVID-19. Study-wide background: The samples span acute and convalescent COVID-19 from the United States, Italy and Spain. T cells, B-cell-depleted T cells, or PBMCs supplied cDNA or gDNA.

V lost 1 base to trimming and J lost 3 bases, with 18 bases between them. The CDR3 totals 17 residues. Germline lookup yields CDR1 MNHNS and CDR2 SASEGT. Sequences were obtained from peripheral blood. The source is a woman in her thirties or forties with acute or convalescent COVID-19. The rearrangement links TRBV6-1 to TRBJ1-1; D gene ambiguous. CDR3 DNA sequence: TGTGCCAGCAGTGAAGTGTGGGCCAATGGGTGGGACACTGAAGCTTTCTTT. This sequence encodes CASSEVWANGWDTEAFF.